The sequence of this T cell receptor beta chain was determined in a study of blood T cell repertoires in COVID-19 (dated by TCRdb to the early 2020s). Broadly, across the study: Collaborator samples came from the United States, Italy and Spain and covered acute and convalescent phases of COVID-19. The prospective study material was composed of cDNA or gDNA derived from T cells, B-cell-depleted T cells, or PBMCs. The dataset comprised deeply sampled blood TCRbeta repertoires from subjects exposed to, actively infected with, or recovered from COVID-19. A freely available public database, intended as a resource for researchers studying the immune response to SARS-CoV-2, is where the repertoires were released. The samples were drawn from the first 160 participants of the ongoing ImmuneRACE study and from 950 to 1,500 subjects provided by 6 global collaborators. A de-identified subject ID, COVID-19 status, age in years and sex were almost always included in the sample metadata. Where available, HLA class I and class II types were obtained from metadata supplied by the sample provider rather than from assay-based typing.

TCRbeta CDR3 regions were amplified from genomic DNA by means of the immunoSEQ Assay, a bias-controlled multiplex PCR. The authors' analysis ran thus. Nucleated cell counts per sample were estimated from amplification of reference gene primers within the assay. To quantify the absolute abundance of each unique TCRbeta CDR3 rearrangement, sequence reads were collapsed and filtered. For each sample, productive Simpson clonality was calculated as the square root of Simpson's diversity index over productive rearrangements. As stored in TCRdb, this immuneACCESS dataset retains in-frame rearrangements with V and J assigned. A fraction of the clones does not appear; measured against another copy, unresolved V genes explain less than half of the discrepancy, and the remainder lacks a known reason. D and trimming come from the DNA, and the V and J calls and clone size come from that table. Counted in this sample were roughly 250,000 clones; around nine tenths of them appeared once. Around 0.86% of the sample lies in the top ten.

The investigation overall reported the following: Clinical and demographic metadata were provided uncurated, with the amount varying by source and participant.

The CDR3 holds 14 amino acids from the cysteine to the phenylalanine. Only the CDR3 part of the read is kept: 42 bases, read in frame from the first base. The germline V gene (reference sequence) sets CDR1 to SGHKS and CDR2 to YYEKEE. V is pared back by 3 bases and J by 8 bases, with 14 bases lying between the germline termini. With regard to this clone: Its antigen is not yet known. Base-call qualities are not available, and no considerably larger clone is one nucleotide away.

One collaborating source in Seattle enrolled patients during active infection and followed them longitudinally through the course of disease. The collaborating institutions used their own protocols to collect whole blood in K2EDTA tubes. For TCRbeta analysis, collaborators shipped samples as frozen whole blood, isolated PBMCs, or DNA extracted from either of those sample types. Sequenced: peripheral blood. The sequence was collected from a man between 25 and 39 years old with COVID-19, enrolled during active disease. The receptor chain draws on TRBV5-5 and TRBJ1-4; TRBD1 is possibly the D segment (6 matching bases). For the CDR3, the sequence is CASSSRDTLEKLFF. In nucleotide form, the sequence is TGTGCCAGCAGCTCCCGGGACACACTAGAAAAACTGTTTTTT.